The next 15 T cell receptor beta chains were all read from a single sample in a study of CD8 T cells in Susac syndrome. A quantity of roughly 0.5 to 1 ug RNA underwent reverse transcription using random hexamers. TCRdb reprocessed the immunoSEQ multiplex PCR reads with MiXCR, giving one entry per CDR3 protein. This sample has just under 95,000 distinct CDR3 sequences, with roughly 94% found just once. Sequenced sample: CD4+ T cells from PBMCs. These receptor sequences come from a human donor with Susac syndrome.

This clonotype has just one count. The chain uses TRBV20-1 and TRBJ1-4, with D hard to call. The ends were cut back, 1 base at V and 6 bases at J, with 9 bases in the middle. Per germline, CDR1 DFQATT and CDR2 SNEGSKA (reference sequence). This CDR3 has 13 residues. CDR3 sequence reads: CSARVPGYEKLFF. CDR3 coding DNA: TGCAGTGCTAGAGTTCCCGGGTATGAAAAACTGTTTTTT.

This chain connects TRBV30 to TRBJ1-5; 9 nucleotides align to TRBD1. V shed 6 bases and J 0 bases; nucleotides not matched to a gene: 15. Germline V CDR1 and CDR2: GTSNPN, SVGIG (reference sequence). The CDR3 spans 18 residues. CDR3 in amino acids: CACDPGQGGGYSNQPQHF. CDR3 coding DNA: TGTGCCTGTGACCCGGGACAGGGCGGAGGGTATAGCAATCAGCCCCAGCATTTT.

V is TRBV6-5 and J is TRBJ2-2; the D is unclear. From germline, CDR1 is MNHEY and CDR2 SVGAGI. V lost 10 bases, J lost 2 bases, and 11 bases lay in between. The CDR3 has 13 amino acids. CDR3 sequence reads: CAIRQSNTGELFF. CDR3 DNA sequence: TGTGCCATTCGCCAGTCTAACACCGGGGAGCTGTTTTTT.

This chain joins TRBV15 and TRBJ1-5; tentative D call: TRBD1 (6 bases). CDR3 length: 15 residues. V was cut by 1 base and J by 9 bases, with 16 bases left in between. Germline V lookup: CDR1 LNHNV, CDR2 YYDKDF (reference sequence). The CDR3 sequence: CATSRVRQVVGPQHF. CDR3 sequence (DNA): TGTGCCACCAGCAGAGTCCGACAGGTTGTTGGGCCCCAGCATTTT.

This clonotype was detected a few times. The chain employs TRBV6-6 and TRBJ2-7; no definite D call. V lost 8 bases to trimming and J lost 2 bases, with 10 bases between them. Germline CDR1 reads MNHNY; CDR2 reads SVGAGI (reference sequence). The CDR3 extends over 12 amino acids. The CDR3 reads CASSDNPYEQYF. As DNA, the CDR3 is TGTGCCAGCTCGGATAACCCCTACGAGCAGTACTTC.

The chain combines TRBV18 with TRBJ1-1, with TRBD1 matching 9 bases. Germline-derived CDR1 and CDR2 are KGHSH and LQKENI. The length of the CDR3 is 14 residues. Germline trimming cut 5 bases from V and 7 bases from J; bases unmatched to any gene: 8. CDR3 region: CASSFIDRGNEAFF. In DNA, the CDR3 is TGTGCCAGCTCATTTATTGACAGGGGGAATGAAGCTTTCTTT.

The chain carries TRBV11-2 and TRBJ1-4; maybe TRBD1 (5 bases). CDR3 length equals 14 residues. Germline V lookup: CDR1 SGHAT, CDR2 FQNNGV. V lost 5 bases and J lost 10, with 17 bases in between. CDR3 nucleotide sequence: TGTGCCAGCAGCCGCCGGGACGGCGGGGGAAAACTGTTTTTT. Translating it yields CASSRRDGGGKLFF.

This chain joins TRBV12-3 or TRBV12-4 and TRBJ1-4, with D unresolved. The CDR3 totals 13 residues. With 3 bases removed from V and 8 bases from J, the gap between germline ends came to 10 bases. CDR3 in DNA: TGTGCCAGCAGTTTGAGTGGAGGAGAAAAACTGTTTTTT. It encodes CASSLSGGEKLFF.

V usage is TRBV7-9 and J usage is TRBJ2-1; 9 bases map to TRBD2. The J segment lost 3 bases and the V segment lost 5 bases, leaving 11 bases of the junction unmatched. Looked up from germline, CDR1 is SEHNR and CDR2 is FQNEAQ (reference sequence). The CDR3 totals 17 residues. The CDR3 is CASSLGGLAGLYNEQFF. CDR3 nucleotides: TGTGCCAGCAGCCTGGGAGGGCTAGCGGGGCTCTACAATGAGCAGTTCTTC.

The V gene is TRBV28, the J gene TRBJ2-5; the match to TRBD2 covers 9 bases. The CDR3 is 14 amino acids. The V segment lost 5 bases and the J segment 5 bases; nucleotides outside the gene matches: 6. Germline CDR1 is MDHEN and CDR2 is SYDVKM. For the CDR3, the DNA is TGTGCCAGCAGTCGAGCGGGGGGCCTGGAGACCCAGTACTTC. Protein: CASSRAGGLETQYF.

V usage is TRBV20-1 and J usage is TRBJ2-3; D possibly matches TRBD1 or TRBD2 (7 bases each). CDR1 is DFQATT, CDR2 SNEGSKA, per germline (reference sequence). CDR3 size: 16 residues. Trimming pared 6 bases from V and 5 bases from J, leaving 24 bases between. This CDR3 is CSAIPRGGGRGDTQYF. CDR3 sequence (DNA): TGCAGTGCCATACCAAGGGGAGGGGGCCGGGGAGATACGCAGTATTTT.

This sequence joins TRBV20-1 and TRBJ2-7; 12 bases agree with TRBD2. This CDR3 region has 17 residues. The junction had 13 bases not matched to a gene; V was cut back by 4 bases and J by 3 bases. The germline V gene has CDR1 DFQATT and CDR2 SNEGSKA (reference sequence). CDR3 bases: TGCAGTGCTAAGTGGACTAGCGGGGTCACTGGTTTCTACGAGCAGTACTTC. This encodes CSAKWTSGVTGFYEQYF.

The rearrangement links TRBV12-3 or TRBV12-4 to TRBJ1-3, with no clear D. The ends were cut back, 7 bases at V and 0 bases at J, with 4 bases in the middle. The CDR3 runs to 12 residues. CDR3 loop: CASTASGNTIYF. The CDR3 region has the DNA TGTGCCAGCACCGCCTCTGGAAACACCATATATTTT.

This chain links TRBV20-1 with TRBJ1-1; D might be TRBD1 (5 bases). Germline CDR1 and CDR2: DFQATT and SNEGSKA (reference sequence). The CDR3 consists of 14 residues. Trimming shortened V by 6 bases and J by 1 base, and 15 bases separated the two germline ends. CDR3 protein: CSARPSGRNTEAFF. CDR3 DNA: TGCAGTGCCAGACCCTCAGGGCGGAACACTGAAGCTTTCTTT.

The chain employs TRBV12-3 or TRBV12-4 and TRBJ2-1; possible D gene TRBD1, 5 bases. The CDR3 has 12 amino acids. Trimming pared 6 bases from V and 10 bases from J, leaving 13 bases between. The CDR3: CASRRDSREQFF. In nucleotides, the CDR3 is TGTGCCAGCAGGCGAGACAGTAGGGAGCAGTTCTTC.